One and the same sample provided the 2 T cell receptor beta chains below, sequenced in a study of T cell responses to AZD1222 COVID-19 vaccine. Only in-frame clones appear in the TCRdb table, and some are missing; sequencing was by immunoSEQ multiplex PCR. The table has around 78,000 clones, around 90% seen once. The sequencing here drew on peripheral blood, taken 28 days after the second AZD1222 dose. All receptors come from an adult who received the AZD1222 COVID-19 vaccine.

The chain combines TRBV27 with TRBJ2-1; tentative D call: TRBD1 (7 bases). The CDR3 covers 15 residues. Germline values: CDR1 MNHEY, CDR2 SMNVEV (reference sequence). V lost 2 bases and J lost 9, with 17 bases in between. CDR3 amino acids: CASSLIGQGGAEQFF. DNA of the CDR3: TGTGCCAGCAGTTTAATAGGTCAGGGGGGAGCTGAGCAGTTCTTC.

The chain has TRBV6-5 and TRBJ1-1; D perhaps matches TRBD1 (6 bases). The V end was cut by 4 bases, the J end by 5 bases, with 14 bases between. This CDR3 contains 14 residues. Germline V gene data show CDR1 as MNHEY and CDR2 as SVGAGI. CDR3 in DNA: TGTGCCAGCAGTTCGTCAGGGGCGGTGACTGAAGCTTTCTTT. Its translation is CASSSSGAVTEAFF.